Below are 7 T cell receptor beta chains sequenced from a single sample in a study of CD8 T cells in ankylosing spondylitis. MiXCR, applied by TCRdb to the 5' RACE reads, yields one record per CDR3 protein. The sample lists 310,000 or so distinct CDR3 sequences, about 20% occurring once. The sequencing input was blood, either unsorted or a sorted T cell fraction (not recorded which). These receptors originate from a male donor with ankylosing spondylitis or in good health (not recorded which).

This chain joins TRBV20-1 and TRBJ2-1; 13 bases fit TRBD2. After removal of 2 bases from V and 3 bases from J, the junction contained 7 bases not matched to a gene. Germline V CDR1 and CDR2: DFQATT, SNEGSKA (reference sequence). There are 17 residues in the CDR3. CDR3 in DNA: TGCAGTGCTAGAAAGACTAGCGGGGGGAGCGGCTACAATGAGCAGTTCTTC. It specifies CSARKTSGGSGYNEQFF.

The table lists this clonotype with many counts. This chain links TRBV12-3 or TRBV12-4 with TRBJ2-2, with 10 bases lining up with TRBD1. This CDR3 region has 14 residues. The junction had 1 base not matched to a gene; V was cut back by 6 bases and J by 3 bases. The CDR3 region is CASRGTGDTGELFF. The DNA of the CDR3 is TGTGCCAGCAGGGGGACAGGGGACACCGGGGAGCTGTTTTTT.

The V gene is TRBV5-1, the J gene TRBJ2-3; TRBD2 aligns across 10 bases. The germline V gene has CDR1 SGHRS and CDR2 YFSETQ. This CDR3 has 15 residues. V was pared by 1 base and J by 4 bases, with 3 bases of the junction left unmatched. The CDR3 DNA follows: TGCGCCAGCAGCTTGCCTAGCGGGAGATCAGATACGCAGTATTTT. Translating it yields CASSLPSGRSDTQYF. Combining the CDR3 with reference TRBV5-1 and TRBJ2-3 gives the whole variable domain KAGVTQTPRYLIKTRGQQVTLSCSPISGHRSVSWYQQTPGQGLQFLFEYFSETQRNKGNFPGRFSGRQFSNSRSEMNVSTLELGDSALYLCASSLPSGRSDTQYFGPGTRLTVL.

The chain couples TRBV15 to TRBJ1-4; perhaps TRBD1 as D (5 bases). CDR1 LNHNV and CDR2 YYDKDF come from the germline V gene (reference sequence). The CDR3 length is 14 residues. With 1 base removed from V and 13 bases from J, the gap between germline ends came to 16 bases. CDR3 nucleotide sequence: TGTGCCACCAGCAGAGTTAAGGGGATCGGCGGACTGTTTTTT. It translates to CATSRVKGIGGLFF.

This rearrangement joins TRBV27 to TRBJ2-7, with 12 bases aligning to TRBD2. The CDR3 runs to 14 residues. Germline values: CDR1 MNHEY, CDR2 SMNVEV (reference sequence). The V gene end was trimmed by 7 bases and the J gene end by 3 bases; junction bases not matched to a gene: 4. The CDR3 DNA reads TGTGCCAGCACCCTGACTAGCGGGAGCTACGAGCAGTACGTC. Protein sequence: CASTLTSGSYEQYV.

At least ten counts were recorded for this clonotype. The rearrangement links TRBV29-1 to TRBJ1-1; perhaps TRBD1 as D (6 bases). With 5 bases removed from V and 3 bases from J, the gap between germline ends came to 13 bases. Germline V gene lookup returns CDR1 SQVTM and CDR2 ANQGSEA. This CDR3 spans 13 amino acids. DNA of the CDR3: TGCAGCGTTCAGGGGAGATGGGACACTGAAGCTTTCTTT. Its protein product is CSVQGRWDTEAFF.

This clonotype was detected once. A read error may account for a junction end that differs from germline. The chain has TRBV12-3 or TRBV12-4 and TRBJ1-2; D may be TRBD1 (5 bases). The CDR3 sequence is 14 residues long. The CDR3 here is CASSQGRMDYGHTF. Written as DNA, the CDR3 is TGTGCCAGCAGTCAGGGACGGATGGACTATGGCCACACCTTC.